Listed here are 32 T cell receptor beta chains from one sample, sequenced in a study of T cells expressing NK-cell markers. Each CDR3 protein gets one entry in TCRdb, which reprocessed the 5' RACE reads and gives no DNA. This sample contains 550,000 to 600,000 distinct CDR3 sequences. Material: blood T cells: a sorted CD56 or NKG2C T cell subset, CD4+ or CD8+ T cells, or bulk PBMC T cells (not recorded which). The receptors here all came from a man between 18 and 35 years old in good health.

J is TRBJ2-1 and V is TRBV5-1; TCRdb lists TRBD2, though no DNA is available to test this call. The germline CDR1 and CDR2 sequences are SGHRS and YFSETQ. The CDR3 consists of 16 residues. CDR3 loop: CASSLSAGESFHEQFF.

The gene calls are TRBV4-2 and TRBJ2-1; TCRdb calls TRBD2, which cannot be checked without DNA. The CDR3 totals 14 residues. CDR1 is LGHNA, CDR2 YNFKEQ, per germline. The CDR3 sequence: CASSQGAGYNEQFF.

The V and J genes are TRBV28 and TRBJ2-7. CDR1 and CDR2 (germline): MDHEN, SYDVKM. The CDR3 runs 13 residues. This chain's CDR3 is CASSPVGWSEQYF.

CDR3 amino acids: CASSETVGGAYNEQFF. The chain links TRBV9 to TRBJ2-1; TCRdb proposes TRBD1, but this gene call is untestable without DNA. Germline CDR1 is SGDLS and CDR2 is YYNGEE. The CDR3 consists of 16 residues.

The chain employs TRBV24-1 and TRBJ2-1; TCRdb designates TRBD2, a call that cannot be tested without DNA. The CDR3 sequence is 15 residues long. Germline CDR1 and CDR2: KGHDR and SFDVKD. This CDR3 is CATSETSALVDEQFF.

V is TRBV12-3 or TRBV12-4 and J is TRBJ2-3; TCRdb selects TRBD2, and the lack of DNA leaves this call unchecked. This CDR3 has 15 amino acids. CDR3 protein: CASTLRRLGTDTQYF.

The chain has TRBV7-9 and TRBJ2-3; with no DNA, the TCRdb D assignment of TRBD2 cannot be verified. Germline V gene sequence: CDR1 SEHNR, CDR2 FQNEAQ (reference sequence). The CDR3 totals 17 residues. CDR3 protein: CASSVKLANQSTDTQYF.

The chain recombines TRBV30 with TRBJ1-1; the TCRdb call, TRBD1, lacks DNA for checking. Germline values: CDR1 GTSNPN, CDR2 SVGIG (reference sequence). This CDR3 is built from 13 residues. The CDR3 loop is CAWGTALNTEAFF.

The V and J genes are TRBV10-1 and TRBJ1-1; the TCRdb call, TRBD1, lacks DNA for checking. The CDR3 is made up of 15 amino acids. Germline loops: CDR1 WNHNN, CDR2 SYGVQD (reference sequence). CDR3 amino acids: CASSLSQGADTEAFF.

The chain recombines TRBV4-2 with TRBJ2-3; the TRBD2 assignment by TCRdb is unverifiable without DNA. Germline values: CDR1 LGHNA, CDR2 YNFKEQ. The CDR3 is 18 amino acids. The CDR3 is CASSQGLAGAGDTDTQYF.

V gene TRBV29-1 combines with J gene TRBJ1-2; the TCRdb D gene call, TRBD1, has no DNA to confirm it. In germline, CDR1 is SQVTM, CDR2 ANQGSEA. This CDR3 is 13 amino acids long. The CDR3 protein is CSVPGGGNYGYTF.

The chain links TRBV6-5 to TRBJ2-1. The V gene's germline CDR1 is MNHEY and CDR2 SVGAGI. CDR3 length: 15 residues. Here the CDR3 reads CASSYWDPRSNEQFF.

The rearrangement links TRBV20-1 to TRBJ1-4; TCRdb's D call of TRBD1 is untestable without DNA. CDR3 length equals 16 residues. Germline CDR1 reads DFQATT; CDR2 reads SNEGSKA (reference sequence). The CDR3 region is CGITGTGGGPTEKLFF.

This chain links TRBV4-1 with TRBJ2-1; the D call from TCRdb, TRBD2, cannot be confirmed without DNA. The CDR3 covers 17 residues. Germline values: CDR1 MGHRA, CDR2 YSYEKL. The chain's CDR3 is CASSQGLARDPYNEQFF.

The V call is TRBV6-2 or TRBV6-3, the J call TRBJ1-5. In germline, CDR1 is MNHEY, CDR2 SVGEGT. The CDR3 has 16 amino acids. The CDR3 sequence is CASSDQENMVGQPQHF.

The chain is built from TRBV20-1 and TRBJ2-7; checking the TCRdb D call of TRBD2 is not possible without DNA. The CDR3 loop spans 15 amino acids. Germline lookup yields CDR1 DFQATT and CDR2 SNEGSKA (reference sequence). CDR3 sequence reads: CSARDGSGESYEQYF.

The V gene is TRBV5-1, the J gene TRBJ2-5; without DNA, the TCRdb call of TRBD1 cannot be checked. CDR3 size: 15 residues. Per the germline V gene, CDR1 is SGHRS and CDR2 is YFSETQ. The CDR3 is CASSLGGTDQETQYF.

The chain joins TRBV12-3 or TRBV12-4 to TRBJ1-2; the TRBD1 assignment by TCRdb is unverifiable without DNA. The CDR3 consists of 16 residues. CDR3 in amino acids: CASSNGPGTSNYGYTF.

This chain connects TRBV6-2 or TRBV6-3 to TRBJ1-6. The CDR3 totals 13 residues. The germline V gene encodes CDR1 MNHEY and CDR2 SVGEGT. The CDR3: CASSRDSGSPLHF.

This sequence joins TRBV24-1 and TRBJ1-1; lacking DNA, the TRBD1 call made by TCRdb goes unchecked. This CDR3 has 13 amino acids. CDR1 is KGHDR and CDR2 is SFDVKD in the germline V gene. CDR3 amino acids: CATSVRGGTEAFF.

The chain uses TRBV20-1 and TRBJ1-5; the TRBD1 assignment by TCRdb is unverifiable without DNA. Germline CDR1 reads DFQATT; CDR2 reads SNEGSKA (reference sequence). This CDR3 is built from 12 residues. The CDR3 protein is CSAGGGSQPQHF.

This chain links TRBV20-1 with TRBJ2-3; absent DNA, TCRdb's TRBD2 call cannot be checked. CDR3 length: 13 residues. Germline-derived CDR1 and CDR2 are DFQATT and SNEGSKA (reference sequence). The CDR3 here is CSAHSGTADTQYF.

This rearrangement joins TRBV15 to TRBJ2-5; TCRdb indicates TRBD1, and absent DNA this call remains unverified. CDR1 is LNHNV and CDR2 is YYDKDF in the germline V gene (reference sequence). This CDR3 is 13 amino acids long. The CDR3 sequence is CATGPGVEETQYF.

The chain is built from TRBV12-3 or TRBV12-4 and TRBJ2-1; absent DNA, TCRdb's TRBD1 call cannot be checked. This CDR3 has 11 residues. The CDR3 reads CASSPRVAQFF.

The genes are TRBV20-1 and TRBJ2-2; TCRdb lists TRBD2, though no DNA is available to test this call. This CDR3 spans 15 amino acids. CDR1 DFQATT and CDR2 SNEGSKA come from the germline V gene (reference sequence). The CDR3 is CSARDREGSPGELFF.

This chain joins TRBV25-1 and TRBJ2-4; TCRdb returns TRBD2, unconfirmable since there is no DNA. From germline, CDR1 is MGHDK and CDR2 SYGVNS. The CDR3 length is 14 residues. This CDR3 is CASSESSGSDIQYF.

The rearrangement links TRBV6-1 to TRBJ2-1; there is no DNA to check the TCRdb D call of TRBD2. The CDR3 runs 15 residues. CDR1 is MNHNS and CDR2 is SASEGT in the germline V gene. The CDR3 reads CASRRLAGEAPEQFF.

J is TRBJ2-2 and V is TRBV24-1; TCRdb returns TRBD1, unconfirmable since there is no DNA. The CDR3 totals 16 residues. Germline CDR1 reads KGHDR; CDR2 reads SFDVKD. This CDR3 reads CATSALFVGNTGELFF.

The chain recombines TRBV25-1 with TRBJ1-2; TCRdb designates TRBD1, a call that cannot be tested without DNA. Germline V lookup: CDR1 MGHDK, CDR2 SYGVNS. The CDR3 runs to 14 residues. The CDR3 sequence is CASSELAGAHGYTF.

This chain joins TRBV2 and TRBJ2-1; TCRdb indicates TRBD2, and absent DNA this call remains unverified. The germline gives CDR1 SNHLY, CDR2 FYNNEI. The CDR3 runs to 18 residues. The CDR3 loop reads CASIRTSGFASSYNEQFF.

V gene TRBV7-8 combines with J gene TRBJ1-3; TCRdb gives TRBD1 as the D gene, but with no DNA this cannot be confirmed. This CDR3 region has 17 residues. Germline V lookup: CDR1 SGHVS, CDR2 FQNEAQ. CDR3 region: CASTPVRRPSSGNTIYF.

The V call is TRBV12-3 or TRBV12-4, the J call TRBJ1-2; TCRdb indicates TRBD1, and absent DNA this call remains unverified. This CDR3 is 13 amino acids long. This chain's CDR3 is CASRYPGVNGYTF.